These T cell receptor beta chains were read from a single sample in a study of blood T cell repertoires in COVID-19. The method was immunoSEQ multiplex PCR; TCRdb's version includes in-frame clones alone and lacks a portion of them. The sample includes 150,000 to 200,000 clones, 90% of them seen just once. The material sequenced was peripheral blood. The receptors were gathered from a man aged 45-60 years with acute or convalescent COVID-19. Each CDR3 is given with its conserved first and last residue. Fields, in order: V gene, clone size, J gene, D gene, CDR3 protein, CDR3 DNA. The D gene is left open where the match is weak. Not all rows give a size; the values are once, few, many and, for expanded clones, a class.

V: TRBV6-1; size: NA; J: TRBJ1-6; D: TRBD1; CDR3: CASSEVGTGPLALHF; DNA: TGTGCCAGCAGTGAAGTAGGGACAGGTCCTTTAGCCCTCCACTTT
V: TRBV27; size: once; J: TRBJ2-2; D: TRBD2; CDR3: CASSLTSGRAGELFF; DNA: TGTGCCAGCAGTTTGACTAGCGGGAGGGCCGGGGAGCTGTTTTTT
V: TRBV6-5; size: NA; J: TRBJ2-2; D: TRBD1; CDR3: CASSYSGGWLTGELFF; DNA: TGTGCCAGTAGTTACTCAGGGGGCTGGTTAACCGGGGAGCTGTTTTTT
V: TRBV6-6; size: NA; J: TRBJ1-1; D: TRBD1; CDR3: CASKLTGAPLDTEAFF; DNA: TGTGCCAGCAAACTAACAGGGGCCCCTTTGGACACTGAAGCTTTCTTT
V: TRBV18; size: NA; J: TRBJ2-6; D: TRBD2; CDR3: CASSPTRASGRVSPGANVLTF; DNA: TGTGCCAGCTCACCTACTCGCGCTAGCGGGCGAGTATCTCCTGGGGCCAACGTCCTGACTTTC
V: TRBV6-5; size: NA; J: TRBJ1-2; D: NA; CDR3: CASRLDTSNYGYTF; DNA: TGTGCCAGCAGACTGGACACCTCTAACTATGGCTACACCTTC
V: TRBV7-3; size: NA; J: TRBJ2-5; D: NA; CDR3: CASSLRSGETQYF; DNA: TGTGCCAGCAGCTTACGGAGCGGGGAGACCCAGTACTTC
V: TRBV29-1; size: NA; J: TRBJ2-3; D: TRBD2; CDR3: CSVKGTSGGTSTDTQYF; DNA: TGCAGCGTTAAAGGGACTAGCGGGGGAACTAGCACAGATACGCAGTATTTT
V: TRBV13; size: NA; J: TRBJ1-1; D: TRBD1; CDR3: CASSDRDRGLNTEAFF; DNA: TGTGCCAGCAGCGACCGGGACAGGGGCTTGAACACTGAAGCTTTCTTT
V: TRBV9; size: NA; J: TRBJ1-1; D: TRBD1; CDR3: CASSARDRGSTEAFF; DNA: TGTGCCAGCAGCGCGAGGGACAGGGGGTCCACTGAAGCTTTCTTT
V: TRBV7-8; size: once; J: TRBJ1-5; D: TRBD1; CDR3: CASSYRQGGNQPQHF; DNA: TGTGCCAGCAGCTATAGACAGGGGGGCAATCAGCCCCAGCATTTT
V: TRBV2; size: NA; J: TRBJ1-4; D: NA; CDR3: CASSEGQAIEKLFF; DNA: TGTGCCAGCAGTGAAGGGCAGGCCATCGAAAAACTGTTTTTT
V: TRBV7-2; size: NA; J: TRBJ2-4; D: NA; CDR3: CASSDMGNIQYF; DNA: TGTGCCAGCAGTGACATGGGCAACATTCAGTACTTC
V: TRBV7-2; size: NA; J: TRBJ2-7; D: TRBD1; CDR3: CASSLGDRGSYEQYF; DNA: TGTGCCAGCAGCTTAGGGGACAGGGGATCCTACGAGCAGTACTTC
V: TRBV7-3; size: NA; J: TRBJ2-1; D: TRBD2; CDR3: CASSLTGGRAHEQFF; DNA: TGTGCCAGCAGCTTAACTGGCGGGAGGGCCCATGAGCAGTTCTTC
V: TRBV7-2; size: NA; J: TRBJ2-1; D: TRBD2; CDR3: CASSSYRGLAGGGEQFF; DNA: TGTGCCAGCAGCTCCTATAGAGGACTAGCGGGGGGTGGTGAGCAGTTCTTC
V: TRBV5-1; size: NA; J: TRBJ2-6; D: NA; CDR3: CASSFLSGGGANVLTF; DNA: TGCGCCAGCAGCTTTCTTTCGGGTGGTGGGGCCAACGTCCTGACTTTC
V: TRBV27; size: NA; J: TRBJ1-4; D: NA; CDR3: CASSLLGGEKLFF; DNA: TGTGCCAGCAGTTTATTGGGGGGAGAAAAACTGTTTTTT
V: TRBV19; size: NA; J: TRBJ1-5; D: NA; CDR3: CASTTYQASNQPQHF; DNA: TGTGCCAGTACCACCTACCAGGCTAGCAATCAGCCCCAGCATTTT
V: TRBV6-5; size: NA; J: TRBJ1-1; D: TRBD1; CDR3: CASSRPGQGYTEAFF; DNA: TGTGCCAGCAGCCGTCCGGGACAGGGTTATACTGAAGCTTTCTTT
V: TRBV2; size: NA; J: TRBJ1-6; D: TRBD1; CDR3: CARKGTGNSPLHF; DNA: TGTGCCAGAAAGGGGACAGGCAATTCACCCCTCCACTTT
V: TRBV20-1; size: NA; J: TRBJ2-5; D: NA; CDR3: CSASPRRGGEETQYF; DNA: TGCAGTGCTAGTCCCCGCCGAGGGGGGGAAGAGACCCAGTACTTC
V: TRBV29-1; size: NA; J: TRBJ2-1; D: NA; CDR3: CSVAYNEQFF; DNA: TGCAGCGTTGCTTACAATGAGCAGTTCTTC
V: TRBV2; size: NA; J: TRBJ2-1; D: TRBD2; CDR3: CASSPGLAGVNEQFF; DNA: TGTGCCAGCAGCCCGGGACTAGCGGGTGTAAATGAGCAGTTCTTC
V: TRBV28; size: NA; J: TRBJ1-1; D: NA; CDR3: CASSFRNTEAFF; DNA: TGTGCCAGCAGTTTTCGGAACACTGAAGCTTTCTTT
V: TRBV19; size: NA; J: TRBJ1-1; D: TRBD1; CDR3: CASTGRTGDTEAFF; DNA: TGTGCCAGTACCGGGAGGACAGGGGACACTGAAGCTTTCTTT
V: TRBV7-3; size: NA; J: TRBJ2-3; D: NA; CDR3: CASSFTSGGTDTQYF; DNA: TGTGCCAGCAGCTTTACGAGTGGTGGCACAGATACGCAGTATTTT
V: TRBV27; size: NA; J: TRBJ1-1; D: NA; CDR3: CASSLAGKYTEAFF; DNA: TGTGCCAGCAGTTTAGCCGGGAAGTACACTGAAGCTTTCTTT
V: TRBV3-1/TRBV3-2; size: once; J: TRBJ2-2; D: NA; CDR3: CASSDTRYGGELFF; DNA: TGTGCCAGCAGCGATACGCGGTACGGCGGGGAGCTGTTTTTT
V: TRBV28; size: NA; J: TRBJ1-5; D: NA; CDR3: CASQGLEPQHF; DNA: TGTGCCAGCCAGGGGTTGGAGCCCCAGCATTTT
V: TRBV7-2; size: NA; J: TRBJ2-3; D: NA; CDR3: CASSLSGHPTDTQYF; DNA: TGTGCCAGCAGCTTATCAGGACACCCCACAGATACGCAGTATTTT
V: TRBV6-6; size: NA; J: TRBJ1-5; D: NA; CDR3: CASSFTGVGDQPQHF; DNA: TGTGCCAGCAGTTTTACAGGTGTTGGTGATCAGCCCCAGCATTTT
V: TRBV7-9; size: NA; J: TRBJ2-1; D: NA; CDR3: CASSPWGGQQGFF; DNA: TGTGCCAGCAGCCCTTGGGGTGGGCAGCAGGGGTTCTTC
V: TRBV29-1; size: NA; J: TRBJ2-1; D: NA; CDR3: CSVEGGDGYNEQFF; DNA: TGCAGCGTTGAGGGGGGAGACGGCTACAATGAGCAGTTCTTC
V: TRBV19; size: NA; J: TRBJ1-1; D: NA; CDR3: CASSMVGQVNTEAFF; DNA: TGTGCCAGTAGTATGGTAGGACAAGTGAACACTGAAGCTTTCTTT
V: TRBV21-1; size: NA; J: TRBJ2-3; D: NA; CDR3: CASSSPTPGHQNTPNTDTQYF; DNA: TGTGCCAGCAGCAGCCCTACCCCGGGACATCAAAACACCCCGAACACAGATACGCAGTATTTT
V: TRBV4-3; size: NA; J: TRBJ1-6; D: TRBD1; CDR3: CASSQEQGAYNSPLHF; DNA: TGCGCCAGCAGCCAAGAACAGGGGGCCTATAATTCACCCCTCCACTTT
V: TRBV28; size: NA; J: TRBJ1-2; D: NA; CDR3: CASSLGTNNGYTF; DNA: TGTGCCAGCAGTTTAGGGACAAATAATGGCTACACCTTC
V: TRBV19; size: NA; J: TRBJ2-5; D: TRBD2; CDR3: CASSLLGGGQETQYF; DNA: TGTGCCAGTAGTCTCCTGGGGGGGGGACAAGAGACCCAGTACTTC
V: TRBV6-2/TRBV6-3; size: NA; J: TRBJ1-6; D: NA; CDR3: CASSYRGTYNSPLHF; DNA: TGTGCCAGCAGTTACAGAGGGACCTATAATTCACCCCTCCACTTT
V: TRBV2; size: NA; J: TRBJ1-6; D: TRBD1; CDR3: CASPATGGSYNSPLHF; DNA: TGTGCCAGCCCGGCGACAGGGGGGTCCTATAATTCACCCCTCCACTTT
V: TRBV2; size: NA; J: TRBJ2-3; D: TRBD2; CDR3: CASSDSGASTDTQYF; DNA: TGTGCCAGCAGTGACAGCGGGGCTAGCACAGATACGCAGTATTTT
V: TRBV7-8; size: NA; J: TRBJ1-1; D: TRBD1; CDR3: CASSSRQGRDGTEAFF; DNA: TGTGCCAGCAGCTCCCGACAGGGACGTGATGGTACTGAAGCTTTCTTT
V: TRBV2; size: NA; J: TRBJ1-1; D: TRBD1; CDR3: CASRGTGVTEAFF; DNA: TGTGCCAGCAGGGGGACAGGGGTCACTGAAGCTTTCTTT
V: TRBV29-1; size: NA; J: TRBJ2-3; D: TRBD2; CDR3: CSVRRLAGDGDTQYF; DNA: TGCAGCGTTCGTCGCCTAGCGGGAGATGGAGATACGCAGTATTTT
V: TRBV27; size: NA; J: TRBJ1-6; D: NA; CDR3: CASRQQGSPLHF; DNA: TGTGCCAGCAGGCAACAGGGTTCACCCCTCCACTTT
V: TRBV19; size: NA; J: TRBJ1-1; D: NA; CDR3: CASSDIQGNTEAFF; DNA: TGTGCCAGTAGCGATATACAGGGCAACACTGAAGCTTTCTTT
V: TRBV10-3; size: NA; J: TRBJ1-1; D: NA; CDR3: CAINFGQNTEAFF; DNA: TGTGCCATCAATTTCGGACAGAACACTGAAGCTTTCTTT
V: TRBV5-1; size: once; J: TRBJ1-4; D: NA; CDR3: CASSFNRAEKLFF; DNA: TGCGCCAGCAGCTTTAACAGGGCTGAAAAACTGTTTTTT
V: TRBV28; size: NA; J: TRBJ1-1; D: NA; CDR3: CASILTGLFSTEAFF; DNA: TGTGCCAGCATCTTAACAGGGCTGTTTAGCACTGAAGCTTTCTTT
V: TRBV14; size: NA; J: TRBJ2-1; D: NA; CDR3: CASSRLDSYNEQFF; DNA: TGTGCCAGCAGCCGACTGGACAGTTACAATGAGCAGTTCTTC
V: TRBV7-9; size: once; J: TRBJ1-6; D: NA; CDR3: CASSSRTSSYNSPLHF; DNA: TGTGCCAGCAGCTCAAGGACATCTTCTTATAATTCACCCCTCCACTTT
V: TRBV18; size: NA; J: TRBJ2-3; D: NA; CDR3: CASSPNSNTDTQYF; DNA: TGTGCCAGCTCACCGAATAGCAACACAGATACGCAGTATTTT
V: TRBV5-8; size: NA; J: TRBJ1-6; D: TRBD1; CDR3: CASGTGLVSPLHF; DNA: TGTGCCAGCGGGACAGGGTTGGTTTCACCCCTCCACTTT